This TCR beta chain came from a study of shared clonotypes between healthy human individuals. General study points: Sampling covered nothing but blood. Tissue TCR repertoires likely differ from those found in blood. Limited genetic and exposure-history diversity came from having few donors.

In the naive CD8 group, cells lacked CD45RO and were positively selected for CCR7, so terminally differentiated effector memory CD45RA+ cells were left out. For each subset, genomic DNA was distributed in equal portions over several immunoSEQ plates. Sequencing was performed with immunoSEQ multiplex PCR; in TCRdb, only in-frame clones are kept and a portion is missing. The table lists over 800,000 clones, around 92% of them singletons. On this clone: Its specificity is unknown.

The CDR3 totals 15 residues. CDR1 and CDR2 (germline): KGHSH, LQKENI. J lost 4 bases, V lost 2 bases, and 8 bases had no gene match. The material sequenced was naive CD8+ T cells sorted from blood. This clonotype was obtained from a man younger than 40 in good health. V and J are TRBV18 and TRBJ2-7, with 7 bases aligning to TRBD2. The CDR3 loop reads CASSPGWLAVYEQYF. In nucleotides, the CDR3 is TGTGCCAGCTCACCAGGCTGGCTAGCGGTTTACGAGCAGTACTTC.